This T cell receptor (beta chain) was documented in a study of Ad26.COV2.S vaccination and SARS-CoV-2 variants. CDR1 is MNHEY and CDR2 is SVGAGI in the germline V gene. The CDR3 loop spans 15 amino acids. V shed 5 bases, J shed 6 bases, and the junction held 8 bases outside the gene matches. Treatment noted: approximately 18 received Ad26.COV2.S at low or high dose, single or two shots; about 5 received placebo; per-sample allocation not given. All samples were drawn on day 63, counting from the first vaccine or placebo injection. Method: immunoSEQ multiplex PCR; TCRdb's copy keeps in-frame clones and lacks some. The table lists about 400,000 clones, 83% of them singletons.

Here the sequenced sample was peripheral blood, taken in a trial of Ad26.COV2.S vaccine versus placebo. The genes are TRBV6-5 and TRBJ2-7, with 12 bases lining up with TRBD1. The source is a person between 18 and 65 years old who received the Ad26.COV2.S COVID-19 vaccine or a placebo. DNA of the CDR3: TGTGCCAGCAGTCACCGAGGGACAGGGGGCGCCGAGCAGTACTTC. This sequence encodes CASSHRGTGGAEQYF.